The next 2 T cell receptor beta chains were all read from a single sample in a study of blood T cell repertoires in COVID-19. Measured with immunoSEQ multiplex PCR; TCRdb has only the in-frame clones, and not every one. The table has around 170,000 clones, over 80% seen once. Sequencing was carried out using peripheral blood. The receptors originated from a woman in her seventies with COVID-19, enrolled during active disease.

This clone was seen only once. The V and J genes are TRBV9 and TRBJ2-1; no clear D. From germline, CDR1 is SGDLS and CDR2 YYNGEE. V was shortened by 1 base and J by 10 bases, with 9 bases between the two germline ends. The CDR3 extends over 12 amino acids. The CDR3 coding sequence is TGTGCCAGCAGCGTACGCGGTGCAGAGCAGTTCTTC. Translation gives CASSVRGAEQFF. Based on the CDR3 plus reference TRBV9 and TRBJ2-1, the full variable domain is DSGVTQTPKHLITATGQRVTLRCSPRSGDLSVYWYQQSLDQGLQFLIQYYNGEERAKGNILERFSAQQFPDLHSELNLSSLELGDSALYFCASSVRGAEQFFGPGTRLTVL.

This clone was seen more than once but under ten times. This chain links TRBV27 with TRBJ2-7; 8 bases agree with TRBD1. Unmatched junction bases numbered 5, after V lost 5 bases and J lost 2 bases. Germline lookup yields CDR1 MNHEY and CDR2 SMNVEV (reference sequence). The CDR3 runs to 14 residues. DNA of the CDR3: TGTGCCAGCAGTCCTTGGGACAGGCCCTACGAGCAGTACTTC. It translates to CASSPWDRPYEQYF.